The next 15 T cell receptor beta chains were all read from a single sample in a study of shared clonotypes between healthy human individuals. Measured with immunoSEQ multiplex PCR; TCRdb has only the in-frame clones, and not every one. This sample has about 2.1 million clones, with 93% found just once. Selected positively for CCR7 and CD45RO-negative, naive CD8 cells excluded terminally differentiated effector memory CD45RA+ cells. The sample was naive CD8+ T cells from PBMCs. The source of these receptors is a man aged 18 to 29 in good health. Some clones in this sample may be carry-over from other donors' samples.

This clone has a single count. The gene calls are TRBV5-1 and TRBJ2-5; maybe TRBD1 (5 bases). The CDR3 loop spans 16 amino acids. The V gene's germline CDR1 is SGHRS and CDR2 YFSETQ. The ends were cut back, 3 bases at V and 1 base at J, with 16 bases in the middle. This CDR3 is CASSSGRTTVQETQYF. The CDR3 nucleotides read TGCGCCAGCAGCTCAGGACGGACAACAGTCCAAGAGACCCAGTACTTC.

This CDR3 reads CASSVDREGAEDTQYF. The CDR3 region has the DNA TGTGCCAGCAGCGTAGACCGGGAGGGGGCAGAAGATACGCAGTATTTT. This chain connects TRBV9 to TRBJ2-3, with a tentative D call TRBD2 (8 bases). This CDR3 comprises 16 residues. V was shortened by 0 bases and J by 5 bases, with 16 bases between the two germline ends. Germline V gene sequence: CDR1 SGDLS, CDR2 YYNGEE.

V gene TRBV27 combines with J gene TRBJ2-1, with D tentatively TRBD2 (6 bases). Germline CDR1 MNHEY, CDR2 SMNVEV (reference sequence). The length of the CDR3 is 14 residues. V was pared by 6 bases and J by 4 bases, with 13 bases between. CDR3 region: CASSPLGGYNEQFF. CDR3 in DNA: TGTGCCAGCAGCCCACTTGGAGGGTACAATGAGCAGTTCTTC.

CDR3 bases: TGTGCCAGCAGCCGCCGGGGGTCCAGGGAGCATGAAAAACTGTTTTTT. It yields the protein CASSRRGSREHEKLFF. The rearrangement joins TRBV5-8 to TRBJ1-4, with D possibly TRBD1 on 5 matching bases. Trimming removed 4 bases from V and 6 bases from J, with 19 bases in between. CDR1 and CDR2 from the germline V gene are SGHTS and YDEGEE. The CDR3 is 16 residues long.

This chain uses TRBV9 with TRBJ1-1; D call uncertain. The ends were cut back, 0 bases at V and 0 bases at J, with 15 bases in the middle. CDR1 and CDR2 from the germline V gene are SGDLS and YYNGEE. The length of the CDR3 is 17 residues. CDR3 region: CASSVGMAAKLNTEAFF. The CDR3 nucleotides read TGTGCCAGCAGCGTAGGAATGGCAGCTAAATTGAACACTGAAGCTTTCTTT.

J is TRBJ1-1 and V is TRBV19; possibly TRBD1 for D (6 bases). Trimming cost V 1 base and J 4 bases, with 10 bases left between them. There are 14 residues in the CDR3. The germline CDR1 and CDR2 sequences are LNHDA and SQIVND (reference sequence). This CDR3 reads CASSIVGGSTEAFF. DNA of the CDR3: TGTGCCAGTAGTATAGTAGGGGGAAGCACTGAAGCTTTCTTT.

The chain couples TRBV11-3 to TRBJ2-7; 7 nucleotides align to TRBD1. Unmatched junction bases numbered 8, after V lost 10 bases and J lost 2 bases. The CDR3 has 13 residues. Germline V gene sequence: CDR1 SGHNT, CDR2 YENEEA. Written as DNA, the CDR3 is TGTGCCAATCGGACAGGCCACACCTACGAGCAGTACTTC. Amino acids: CANRTGHTYEQYF.

The chain uses TRBV9 and TRBJ2-3, with D unclear. Deletions cut 0 bases from V and 0 bases from J, with 14 bases between. CDR3 length equals 17 residues. Looked up from germline, CDR1 is SGDLS and CDR2 is YYNGEE. The CDR3 loop reads CASSVEGGQASTDTQYF. The CDR3 DNA follows: TGTGCCAGCAGCGTAGAAGGTGGGCAGGCTAGCACAGATACGCAGTATTTT.

With regard to this clone: This sample includes further DNA sequences coding for the same CDR3. The V gene is TRBV27, the J gene TRBJ2-1, with a possible D match to TRBD1 (6 bases). CDR1 and CDR2 (germline): MNHEY, SMNVEV (reference sequence). The CDR3 has 14 residues. The germline V and J ends were trimmed by 3 bases and 2 bases, with 8 bases remaining between them. The CDR3 DNA is TGTGCCAGCAGTTTGAACAGGGCCTACAATGAGCAGTTCTTC. Translating it yields CASSLNRAYNEQFF.

V usage is TRBV27 and J usage is TRBJ2-1; 8 bases are a match to TRBD2. Germline-derived CDR1 and CDR2 are MNHEY and SMNVEV (reference sequence). The CDR3 totals 20 residues. V was clipped by 0 bases and J by 2 bases; unmatched bases: 15. CDR3 nucleotide sequence: TGTGCCAGCAGTTTATCGCCCGGGATCCCAATAGCGGGACCCTACAATGAGCAGTTCTTC. Its translation is CASSLSPGIPIAGPYNEQFF.

The J gene is TRBJ2-1, the V gene TRBV10-3, with D possibly TRBD2 on 5 matching bases. The CDR3 extends over 16 amino acids. The V end lost 10 bases, the J end lost 0 bases, and 19 bases lay between the germline ends. CDR1 is ENHRY, CDR2 SYGVKD, per germline. DNA of the CDR3: TGTGCCAGCAGCGGAATTCTGGAGAGCTCCTACAATGAGCAGTTCTTC. This gives the protein CASSGILESSYNEQFF.

The chain uses TRBV5-6 and TRBJ1-1; D gene unclear. V lost 4 bases and J lost 4, with 11 bases in between. Germline V lookup: CDR1 SGHDT, CDR2 YYEEEE. The CDR3 contains 13 residues. The CDR3 nucleotides read TGTGCCAGCAGCCCCGACGGGGTCACTGAAGCTTTCTTT. Its translation: CASSPDGVTEAFF.

V and J are TRBV29-1 and TRBJ2-5; the match to TRBD2 covers 14 bases. This CDR3 has 13 amino acids. J lost 10 bases, V lost 1 base, and 2 bases had no gene match. In germline, CDR1 is SQVTM, CDR2 ANQGSEA. The DNA of the CDR3 is TGCAGCGTTGAAGCTGGGACTAGCGGGAGCCAGTACTTC. It specifies CSVEAGTSGSQYF.

The CDR3 DNA sequence: TGTGCCAGCAGATCACGGGTTGAGTATGGCTACACCTTC. Protein product: CASRSRVEYGYTF. The rearrangement uses TRBV6-5 and TRBJ1-2; D is ambiguous. The CDR3 has 13 residues. CDR1 is MNHEY and CDR2 is SVGAGI in the germline V gene. V was clipped by 6 bases and J by 5 bases, with 13 bases between them.

The V call is TRBV12-5, the J call TRBJ2-1; 7 positions agree with TRBD2. The CDR3 covers 15 residues. V gave up 1 base and J gave up 5 bases; unmatched junction bases: 5. Per the germline V gene, CDR1 is LGHNT and CDR2 is FRNRAP. The CDR3 reads CASGLGGTTDNEQFF. The CDR3 DNA is TGTGCTAGTGGTTTGGGGGGGACTACCGACAATGAGCAGTTCTTC. The complete variable domain, with remaining parts taken from reference TRBV12-5 and TRBJ2-1, reads DARVTQTPRHKVTEMGQEVTMRCQPILGHNTVFWYRQTMMQGLELLAYFRNRAPLDDSGMPKDRFSAEMPDATLATLKIQPSEPRDSAVYFCASGLGGTTDNEQFFGPGTRLTVL.